A selection of T cell receptor beta chains follows, all from one sample in a study of persistence of HIV-infected CD4 T cells. Their specific antigens are unknown. The data were produced by immunoSEQ multiplex PCR, yet TCRdb's version contains in-frame clones alone and is incomplete. The sample shows 40,000 to 60,000 clones, just under 90% of them seen only once. This specimen was CD4+ T cells sorted from PBMCs after approximately 19-hour stimulation, taken from a patient who received antiretroviral therapy. The receptors here all came from an adult woman with HIV who was CMV-seropositive. The CDR3 runs from the conserved cysteine through the conserved F or W. The order of the fields is J gene, clone size, CDR3 length, D gene, V gene, CDR3 DNA, CDR3 protein. D genes are given only for firm matches. Size values are once, few and many counts, or a class for expanded clones, and some rows have none.

J gene: TRBJ2-5
clone size: .
CDR3 length: 18
D gene: TRBD2
V gene: TRBV7-2
CDR3 DNA: TGTGCCAGCAGCCTGGGACTGCTAGCGGGGGGGCAGCAAGAGACCCAGTACTTC
CDR3 protein: CASSLGLLAGGQQETQYF

J gene: TRBJ2-7
clone size: .
CDR3 length: 13
D gene: .
V gene: TRBV5-4
CDR3 DNA: TGTGCCAGCAGCCTGCCTGGGACAAACGAGCAGTACTTC
CDR3 protein: CASSLPGTNEQYF

J gene: TRBJ1-4
clone size: once
CDR3 length: 12
D gene: TRBD1
V gene: TRBV18
CDR3 DNA: TGTGCCAGCTCTCAGGGGGACAGGGCGTTGTTTTTT
CDR3 protein: CASSQGDRALFF

J gene: TRBJ2-3
clone size: .
CDR3 length: 16
D gene: .
V gene: TRBV28
CDR3 DNA: TGTGCCAGCAGCCTATTGTTAGGAGGAAGGACAGATACGCAGTATTTT
CDR3 protein: CASSLLLGGRTDTQYF

J gene: TRBJ1-1
clone size: .
CDR3 length: 15
D gene: TRBD1
V gene: TRBV7-9
CDR3 DNA: TGTGCCAGCAGCTTAGATGGGGCAGGGGGGACTGAAGCTTTCTTT
CDR3 protein: CASSLDGAGGTEAFF

J gene: TRBJ2-7
clone size: once
CDR3 length: 12
D gene: .
V gene: TRBV28
CDR3 DNA: TGTGCCAGCAGTTCCACCCTATACGAGCAGTACTTC
CDR3 protein: CASSSTLYEQYF

J gene: TRBJ2-2
clone size: .
CDR3 length: 15
D gene: TRBD1
V gene: TRBV2
CDR3 DNA: TGTGCCAGCAGTTTCGACAGGGTAGGGACCGGGGAGCTGTTTTTT
CDR3 protein: CASSFDRVGTGELFF

J gene: TRBJ1-1
clone size: once
CDR3 length: 16
D gene: TRBD1
V gene: TRBV20-1
CDR3 DNA: TGCAGTGCTAGTCCCGGGACAGGGGGCATGAACACTGAAGCTTTCTTT
CDR3 protein: CSASPGTGGMNTEAFF

J gene: TRBJ2-3
clone size: .
CDR3 length: 16
D gene: .
V gene: TRBV7-6
CDR3 DNA: TGTGCCAGCAGCTTAGCGCCCATAACTAGCACAGATACGCAGTATTTT
CDR3 protein: CASSLAPITSTDTQYF

J gene: TRBJ2-3
clone size: .
CDR3 length: 15
D gene: .
V gene: TRBV27
CDR3 DNA: TGTGCCAGCCGACGAAGACAGAGGGGATCAGATACGCAGTATTTT
CDR3 protein: CASRRRQRGSDTQYF

J gene: TRBJ1-2
clone size: few
CDR3 length: 14
D gene: TRBD1
V gene: TRBV5-1
CDR3 DNA: TGCGCCAGCAGCTTGGCAGGGGGCGGCTATGGCTACACCTTC
CDR3 protein: CASSLAGGGYGYTF

J gene: TRBJ2-1
clone size: .
CDR3 length: 15
D gene: TRBD1
V gene: TRBV5-4
CDR3 DNA: TGTGCCAGCAGCATCGGACAGGGCGCGGGCAATGAGCAGTTCTTC
CDR3 protein: CASSIGQGAGNEQFF

J gene: TRBJ1-2
clone size: .
CDR3 length: 12
D gene: .
V gene: TRBV10-3
CDR3 DNA: TGTGCCATACAGGGTAGGGCCTATGGCTACACCTTC
CDR3 protein: CAIQGRAYGYTF

J gene: TRBJ1-2
clone size: .
CDR3 length: 15
D gene: TRBD1
V gene: TRBV27
CDR3 DNA: TGTGCCAGCAGTTCCCAGGGGGCTCTAGGTGTTGGCTACACCTTC
CDR3 protein: CASSSQGALGVGYTF

J gene: TRBJ2-7
clone size: once
CDR3 length: 16
D gene: TRBD1
V gene: TRBV18
CDR3 DNA: TGTGCCAGCTCACCACCGATCGGGACAGGGGTCGATGGGCAGTACTTC
CDR3 protein: CASSPPIGTGVDGQYF

J gene: TRBJ2-2
clone size: .
CDR3 length: 14
D gene: .
V gene: TRBV2
CDR3 DNA: TGTGCCAGCTCGGCCAGGGTCAACACCGGGGAGCTGTTTTTT
CDR3 protein: CASSARVNTGELFF

J gene: TRBJ2-7
clone size: .
CDR3 length: 16
D gene: .
V gene: TRBV6-5
CDR3 DNA: TGTGCCAGCAGTTTCCTTAGCCGAACGAGGCCTTACGAGCAGTACTTC
CDR3 protein: CASSFLSRTRPYEQYF

J gene: TRBJ2-7
clone size: .
CDR3 length: 15
D gene: TRBD1
V gene: TRBV19
CDR3 DNA: TGTGCCAGTAGTCCATCCGGGACAGTCTCCTACGAGCAGTACTTC
CDR3 protein: CASSPSGTVSYEQYF

J gene: TRBJ1-6
clone size: .
CDR3 length: 15
D gene: TRBD1
V gene: TRBV2
CDR3 DNA: TGTGCCAGCAGTGAAGAGGGGACAGGGGGATCACCCCTCCACTTT
CDR3 protein: CASSEEGTGGSPLHF

J gene: TRBJ2-7
clone size: .
CDR3 length: 14
D gene: .
V gene: TRBV6-5
CDR3 DNA: TGTGCCAGCAGTTCCCCCGGGACTTTCTACGAGCAGTACTTC
CDR3 protein: CASSSPGTFYEQYF

J gene: TRBJ1-1
clone size: .
CDR3 length: 14
D gene: TRBD1
V gene: TRBV3-1/TRBV3-2
CDR3 DNA: TGTGCCAGCAGCCTAACAGGGGCGAACACTGAAGCTTTCTTT
CDR3 protein: CASSLTGANTEAFF

J gene: TRBJ2-7
clone size: .
CDR3 length: 15
D gene: TRBD2
V gene: TRBV18
CDR3 DNA: TGTGCCAGCTCACCTAGCGGGGGGAGCTCCTACGAGCAGTACTTC
CDR3 protein: CASSPSGGSSYEQYF

J gene: TRBJ2-6
clone size: .
CDR3 length: 15
D gene: .
V gene: TRBV6-5
CDR3 DNA: TGTGCCAGCAGTTCAGGGTCTCTGGGGGCCAACGTCCTGACTTTC
CDR3 protein: CASSSGSLGANVLTF

J gene: TRBJ1-4
clone size: .
CDR3 length: 13
D gene: .
V gene: TRBV6-5
CDR3 DNA: TGTGCCAGCAGCCACGCGAGTAATGAAAAACTGTTTTTT
CDR3 protein: CASSHASNEKLFF

J gene: TRBJ2-4
clone size: .
CDR3 length: 14
D gene: .
V gene: TRBV28
CDR3 DNA: TGTGCCAGCACCCCCGGACCCGCTGGTGGCATTCAGTACTTC
CDR3 protein: CASTPGPAGGIQYF

J gene: TRBJ1-5
clone size: .
CDR3 length: 14
D gene: TRBD1
V gene: TRBV27
CDR3 DNA: TGTGCCAGCAGTCTGACAGGGAGCAATCAGCCCCAGCATTTT
CDR3 protein: CASSLTGSNQPQHF

J gene: TRBJ2-6
clone size: .
CDR3 length: 21
D gene: TRBD1
V gene: TRBV6-2/TRBV6-3
CDR3 DNA: TGTGCCAGCAGTTACCGACCACTACAGGGGGCGGTTGATAGTGGGGCCAACGTCCTGACTTTC
CDR3 protein: CASSYRPLQGAVDSGANVLTF

J gene: TRBJ2-7
clone size: .
CDR3 length: 20
D gene: TRBD2
V gene: TRBV15
CDR3 DNA: TGTGCCACCAGCAGAGATCGAAGCGTAGCGGGAGCCCGGATATCCTACGAGCAGTACTTC
CDR3 protein: CATSRDRSVAGARISYEQYF

J gene: TRBJ1-1
clone size: .
CDR3 length: 14
D gene: .
V gene: TRBV18
CDR3 DNA: TGTGCCAGCTCACCATGGGCAAAGAACACTGAAGCTTTCTTT
CDR3 protein: CASSPWAKNTEAFF

J gene: TRBJ2-1
clone size: .
CDR3 length: 14
D gene: .
V gene: TRBV10-2
CDR3 DNA: TGCGCCACCACCCCCGACAGATCCTACAATGAGCAGTTCTTC
CDR3 protein: CATTPDRSYNEQFF

J gene: TRBJ2-1
clone size: .
CDR3 length: 15
D gene: TRBD2
V gene: TRBV3-1/TRBV3-2
CDR3 DNA: TGTGCCAGCAGCCTCACTAGCGGTAGTTACAATGAGCAGTTCTTC
CDR3 protein: CASSLTSGSYNEQFF

J gene: TRBJ2-1
clone size: .
CDR3 length: 16
D gene: TRBD2
V gene: TRBV5-1
CDR3 DNA: TGCGCCAGCAGGATTATGCCTAGCGGGACGGGAAATGAGCAGTTCTTC
CDR3 protein: CASRIMPSGTGNEQFF

J gene: TRBJ2-6
clone size: .
CDR3 length: 14
D gene: .
V gene: TRBV9
CDR3 DNA: TGTGCCAGAGCCGCCGACTCTGGGGCCAACGTCCTGACTTTC
CDR3 protein: CARAADSGANVLTF

J gene: TRBJ1-2
clone size: .
CDR3 length: 14
D gene: .
V gene: TRBV7-2
CDR3 DNA: TGTGCCAGCAGCCCAACTACAGGCCCTGGGGGCTACACCTTC
CDR3 protein: CASSPTTGPGGYTF

J gene: TRBJ2-7
clone size: once
CDR3 length: 16
D gene: TRBD2
V gene: TRBV5-4
CDR3 DNA: TGTGCCAGCAGCTCCCGCCGGCTAGCGGGTATTATCGAGCAGTACTTC
CDR3 protein: CASSSRRLAGIIEQYF

J gene: TRBJ1-6
clone size: .
CDR3 length: 14
D gene: TRBD1
V gene: TRBV10-3
CDR3 DNA: TGTGCCAACCAAGGACAGGGTGAGAATTCACCCCTCCACTTT
CDR3 protein: CANQGQGENSPLHF

J gene: TRBJ1-1
clone size: .
CDR3 length: 13
D gene: .
V gene: TRBV7-3
CDR3 DNA: TGTGCCAGCAGCTTAACGTTGGGAGGGGAAGCTTTCTTT
CDR3 protein: CASSLTLGGEAFF

J gene: TRBJ1-6
clone size: few
CDR3 length: 15
D gene: TRBD1
V gene: TRBV6-2/TRBV6-3
CDR3 DNA: TGTGCCAGCAGTTACTCGTACAGGGGCAATTCACCCCTCCACTTT
CDR3 protein: CASSYSYRGNSPLHF

J gene: TRBJ1-1
clone size: .
CDR3 length: 15
D gene: .
V gene: TRBV6-5
CDR3 DNA: TGTGCCAGCAGTTACTCGATGCGGGGGCAGGATGAAGCTTTCTTT
CDR3 protein: CASSYSMRGQDEAFF

J gene: TRBJ2-1
clone size: .
CDR3 length: 14
D gene: .
V gene: TRBV7-2
CDR3 DNA: TGTGCCAGCAGTCCAACGCGGCGGGCGAGCCATCAGTTCTTC
CDR3 protein: CASSPTRRASHQFF

J gene: TRBJ2-1
clone size: .
CDR3 length: 15
D gene: .
V gene: TRBV2
CDR3 DNA: TGTGCCAGCAGTGACCGGCAGGCAACTTACAATGAGCAGTTCTTC
CDR3 protein: CASSDRQATYNEQFF

J gene: TRBJ1-1
clone size: once
CDR3 length: 15
D gene: .
V gene: TRBV24-1
CDR3 DNA: TGTGCCACCAGCATAGGAGCGGGGCGTACCACTGAAGCTTTCTTT
CDR3 protein: CATSIGAGRTTEAFF

J gene: TRBJ2-1
clone size: few
CDR3 length: 15
D gene: TRBD2
V gene: TRBV10-1
CDR3 DNA: TGCGCCAGCAGTAGCGGGGGGGCCTGGGGAGGTGAGCAGTTCTTC
CDR3 protein: CASSSGGAWGGEQFF

J gene: TRBJ2-2
clone size: .
CDR3 length: 15
D gene: TRBD2
V gene: TRBV7-9
CDR3 DNA: TGTGCCAGCCCGGGGAGCGGGGGTAACACCGGGGAGCTGTTTTTT
CDR3 protein: CASPGSGGNTGELFF

J gene: TRBJ1-3
clone size: .
CDR3 length: 17
D gene: .
V gene: TRBV6-1
CDR3 DNA: TGTGCCAGCAGTGAAATGTATGGGGGGAACTCTGGAAACACCATATATTTT
CDR3 protein: CASSEMYGGNSGNTIYF

J gene: TRBJ2-3
clone size: .
CDR3 length: 16
D gene: TRBD2
V gene: TRBV7-2
CDR3 DNA: TGTGCCAGCAGCGCACGCGGGGGGGGTGGCACAGATACGCAGTATTTT
CDR3 protein: CASSARGGGGTDTQYF

J gene: TRBJ2-7
clone size: once
CDR3 length: 16
D gene: TRBD2
V gene: TRBV5-5
CDR3 DNA: TGTGCCAGCAGCGTATCACTAGCGGGCCCTTCCTACGAGCAGTACTTC
CDR3 protein: CASSVSLAGPSYEQYF

J gene: TRBJ1-1
clone size: few
CDR3 length: 15
D gene: .
V gene: TRBV4-1
CDR3 DNA: TGCGCCAGCAGCCAAGCCCTGCACATGAACACTGAAGCTTTCTTT
CDR3 protein: CASSQALHMNTEAFF

J gene: TRBJ2-4
clone size: .
CDR3 length: 15
D gene: .
V gene: TRBV3-1/TRBV3-2
CDR3 DNA: TGTGCCAGCAGCCAAGGCCCGGGGGCCAAAAACATTCAGTACTTC
CDR3 protein: CASSQGPGAKNIQYF

J gene: TRBJ2-1
clone size: .
CDR3 length: 16
D gene: .
V gene: TRBV24-1
CDR3 DNA: TGTGCCACCAGTGATTCCACTACCGCAAAATACAATGAGCAGTTCTTC
CDR3 protein: CATSDSTTAKYNEQFF

J gene: TRBJ2-5
clone size: once
CDR3 length: 15
D gene: .
V gene: TRBV19
CDR3 DNA: TGTGCCAGTAGTATTAGAAGGGGCTTAGGAGAGACCCAGTACTTC
CDR3 protein: CASSIRRGLGETQYF

J gene: TRBJ2-5
clone size: .
CDR3 length: 14
D gene: TRBD2
V gene: TRBV29-1
CDR3 DNA: TGCAGCGTTGTTGGGCTAGCGGGGCAAGAGACCCAGTACTTC
CDR3 protein: CSVVGLAGQETQYF

J gene: TRBJ1-4
clone size: .
CDR3 length: 17
D gene: TRBD1
V gene: TRBV4-3
CDR3 DNA: TGCGCCAGCAGCCACGACAGGGGGGTCGGAGTGAGTGAAAAACTGTTTTTT
CDR3 protein: CASSHDRGVGVSEKLFF